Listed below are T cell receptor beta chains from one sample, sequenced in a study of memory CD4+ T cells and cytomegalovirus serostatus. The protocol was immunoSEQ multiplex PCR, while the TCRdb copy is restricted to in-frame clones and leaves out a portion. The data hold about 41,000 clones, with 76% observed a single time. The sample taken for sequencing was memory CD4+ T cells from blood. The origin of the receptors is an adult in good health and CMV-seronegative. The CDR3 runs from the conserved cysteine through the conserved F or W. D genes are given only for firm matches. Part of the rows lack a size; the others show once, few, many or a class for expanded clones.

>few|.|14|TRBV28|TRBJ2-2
CASSFSGNTGELFF
TGTGCCAGCAGTTTCAGTGGGAACACCGGGGAGCTGTTTTTT
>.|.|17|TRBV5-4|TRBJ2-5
CASSFGQGARGGQTQYF
TGTGCCAGCAGCTTCGGCCAGGGGGCTAGGGGGGGTCAGACCCAGTACTTC
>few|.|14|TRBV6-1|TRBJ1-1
CASSVGPMNTEAFF
TGTGCCAGCAGTGTGGGGCCGATGAACACTGAAGCTTTCTTT
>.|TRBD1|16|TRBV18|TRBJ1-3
CASSYNGQGAGNTIYF
TGTGCCAGCTCATACAATGGACAGGGGGCTGGAAACACCATATATTTT
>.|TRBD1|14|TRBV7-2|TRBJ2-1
CASSRQGNVNEQFF
TGTGCCAGCAGTCGACAGGGGAATGTAAATGAGCAGTTCTTC
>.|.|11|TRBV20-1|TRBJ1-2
CSARTAYGYTF
TGCAGTGCTAGGACTGCGTATGGCTACACCTTC
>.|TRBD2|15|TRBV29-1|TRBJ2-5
CSVNFSGTREETQYF
TGCAGCGTAAATTTTTCCGGGACTAGGGAGGAGACCCAGTACTTC
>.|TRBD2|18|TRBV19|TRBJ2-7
CASSLSRTSGSEVYEQYF
TGTGCCAGTAGTCTCTCCAGGACTAGCGGGAGTGAGGTCTACGAGCAGTACTTC
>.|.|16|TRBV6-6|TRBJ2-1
CASSYPPTQRGNEQFF
TGTGCCAGCAGTTACCCCCCGACCCAGAGGGGCAATGAGCAGTTCTTC
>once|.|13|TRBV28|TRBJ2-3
CASSLYRRDTQYF
TGTGCCAGCAGTTTGTATCGGCGGGATACGCAGTATTTT
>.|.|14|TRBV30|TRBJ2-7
CAWRRGGGSYEQYF
TGTGCCTGGAGGCGGGGAGGGGGTTCCTACGAGCAGTACTTC
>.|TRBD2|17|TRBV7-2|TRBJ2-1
CASSLQAGGPPYNEQFF
TGTGCCAGCAGCTTACAAGCGGGAGGGCCCCCTTACAATGAGCAGTTCTTC
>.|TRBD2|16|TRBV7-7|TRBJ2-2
CASSRGTSGNTGELFF
TGTGCCAGCAGCCGGGGGACTAGCGGAAACACCGGGGAGCTGTTTTTT
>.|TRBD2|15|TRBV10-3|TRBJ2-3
CAIRGLAGGTDTQYF
TGTGCCATCAGGGGTCTAGCGGGAGGGACAGATACGCAGTATTTT
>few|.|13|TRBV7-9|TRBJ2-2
CASSMQDTGELFF
TGTGCCAGCAGTATGCAGGACACCGGGGAGCTGTTTTTT